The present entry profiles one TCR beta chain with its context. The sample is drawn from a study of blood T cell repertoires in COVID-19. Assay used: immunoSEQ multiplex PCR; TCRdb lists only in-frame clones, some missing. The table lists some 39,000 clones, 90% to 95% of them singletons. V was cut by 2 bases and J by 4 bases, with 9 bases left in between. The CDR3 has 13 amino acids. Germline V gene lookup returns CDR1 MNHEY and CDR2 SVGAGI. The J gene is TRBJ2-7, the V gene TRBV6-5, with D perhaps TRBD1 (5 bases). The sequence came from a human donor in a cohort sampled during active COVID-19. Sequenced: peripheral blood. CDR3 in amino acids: CASSYRRAYEQYF. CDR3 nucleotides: TGTGCCAGCAGTTACCGCAGGGCGTACGAGCAGTACTTC.